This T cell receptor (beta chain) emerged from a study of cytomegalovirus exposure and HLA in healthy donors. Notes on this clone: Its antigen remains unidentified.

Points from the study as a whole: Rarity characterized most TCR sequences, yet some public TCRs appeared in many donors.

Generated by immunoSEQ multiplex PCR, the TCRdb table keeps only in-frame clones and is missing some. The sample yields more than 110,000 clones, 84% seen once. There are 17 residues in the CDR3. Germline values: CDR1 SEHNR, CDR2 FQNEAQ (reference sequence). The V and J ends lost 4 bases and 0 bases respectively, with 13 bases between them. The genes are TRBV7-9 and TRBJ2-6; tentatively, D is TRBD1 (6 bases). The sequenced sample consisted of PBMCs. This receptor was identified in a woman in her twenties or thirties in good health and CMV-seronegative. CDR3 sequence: CASSSRGPRSGANVLTF. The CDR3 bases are TGTGCCAGCAGCTCCAGGGGACCACGCTCTGGGGCCAACGTCCTGACTTTC.